This TCR beta chain was found in a study of control samples from healthy donors and cancer patients. Germline V gene sequence: CDR1 MNHEY, CDR2 SMNVEV (reference sequence). The CDR3 is 18 residues long. Trimming took 1 base from V and 4 from J; bases not matched to a gene: 16. Method: immunoSEQ multiplex PCR; TCRdb's copy keeps in-frame clones and lacks some. The profile shows roughly 160,000 clones, 96% of them singletons. The V gene is TRBV27, the J gene TRBJ2-7; TRBD2 matches 7 bases. The source material was blood. The source of this sequence is a woman under 40 in good health. This CDR3 is CASSLFGGGTSLGYEQYF. DNA for the CDR3: TGTGCCAGCAGTTTATTTGGCGGGGGAACCTCGCTGGGGTACGAGCAGTACTTC.